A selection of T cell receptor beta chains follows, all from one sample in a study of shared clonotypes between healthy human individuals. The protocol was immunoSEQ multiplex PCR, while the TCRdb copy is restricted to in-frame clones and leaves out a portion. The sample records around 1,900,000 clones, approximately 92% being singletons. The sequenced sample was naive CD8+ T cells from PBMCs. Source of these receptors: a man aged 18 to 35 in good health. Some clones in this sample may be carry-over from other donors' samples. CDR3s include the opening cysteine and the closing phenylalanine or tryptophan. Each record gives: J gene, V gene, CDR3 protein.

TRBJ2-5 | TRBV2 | CASPRGLADQKETQYF
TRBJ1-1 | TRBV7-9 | CASSSTRTEAFF
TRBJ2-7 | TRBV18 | CASSQGTSNNYEQYF
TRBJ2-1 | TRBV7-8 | CASALEGGMTYNEQFF
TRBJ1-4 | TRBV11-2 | CASSLEGLKLFF
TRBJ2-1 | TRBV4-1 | CASSQESTSGVYNEQFF
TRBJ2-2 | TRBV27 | CASSLSRGQAGELFF
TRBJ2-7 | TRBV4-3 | CASSQDPTDGPYEQYF
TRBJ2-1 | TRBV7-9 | CASSTPSGAGSNEQFF
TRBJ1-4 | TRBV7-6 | CASSFTSATNEKLFF
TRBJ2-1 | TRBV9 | CASSVEREPDYNEQFF
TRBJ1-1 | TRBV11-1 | CASSWPEGTEAFF
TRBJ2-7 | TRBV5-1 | CASRLGPWSNNEQYF
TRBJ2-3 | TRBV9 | CASSGGWREGPGTDTQYF
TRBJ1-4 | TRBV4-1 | CASSQWNNGELFF
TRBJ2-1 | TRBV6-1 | CASSTLVRYEQFF
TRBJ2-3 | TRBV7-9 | CASSPLTEPTDTQYF
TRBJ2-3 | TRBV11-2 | CASRQKAGGRKTDTQYF
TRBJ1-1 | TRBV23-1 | CASIGDMNTEAFF
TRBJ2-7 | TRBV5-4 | CASSLWGQYPYEQYF
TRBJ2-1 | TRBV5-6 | CASSLGRSGRVSWEQFF
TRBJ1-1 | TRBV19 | CASSIFGSTEAFF
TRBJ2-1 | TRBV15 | CATSRVRRLAGGGNEQFF
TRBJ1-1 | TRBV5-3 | CARSLNGVF
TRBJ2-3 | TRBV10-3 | CAIRATSGTTDTQYF
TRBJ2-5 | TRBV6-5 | CASSYWDTLQETQYF
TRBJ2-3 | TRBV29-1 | CSVELAGEVDTQYF
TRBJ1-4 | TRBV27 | CASSFTGANEKLFF
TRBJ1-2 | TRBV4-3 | CASSQDITAYYGYTF
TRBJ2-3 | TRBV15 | CATSRVFPQTGSTDTQYF
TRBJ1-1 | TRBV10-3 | CAISAGGVANTEAFF
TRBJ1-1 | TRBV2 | CARDPGGTEAFF
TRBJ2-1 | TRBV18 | CASSPRGSGSSYNEQFF
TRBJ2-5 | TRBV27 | CASSFLGGMGETQYF
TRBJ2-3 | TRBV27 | CASSLGLGTSTDTQYF
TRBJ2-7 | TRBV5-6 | CASSAKLVSYEQYF
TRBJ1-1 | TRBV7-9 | CASSNLDDVITEAFF
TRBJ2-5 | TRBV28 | CASTALRGSETQYF
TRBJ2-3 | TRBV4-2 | CASSTQSLRGSLTDTQYF
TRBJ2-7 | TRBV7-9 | CASSAPTSWYEQYF
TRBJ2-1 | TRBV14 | CASHSGGEQFF
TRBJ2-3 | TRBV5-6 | CASNPGTYSTDTQYF
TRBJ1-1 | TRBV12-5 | CASGLAGDTEAFF
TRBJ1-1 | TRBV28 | CASSPLVNTEAFF
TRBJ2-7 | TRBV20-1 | CSAGDSYEQYF
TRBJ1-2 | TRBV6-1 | CASSESERANYGYTF
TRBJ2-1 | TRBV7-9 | CASSLVRVLAGYNEQFF
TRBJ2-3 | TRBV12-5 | CASGLTSGRTDTQYF
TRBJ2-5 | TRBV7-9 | CASSTGGLRGAQYF
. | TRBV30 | CAWSVMGDEQYF
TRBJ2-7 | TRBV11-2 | CASSLVGAGGPYEQYF
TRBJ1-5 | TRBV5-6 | CASSLGEGGNQPQHF
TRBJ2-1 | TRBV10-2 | CASSYDPSSYNEQFF
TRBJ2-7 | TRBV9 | CASSVGDTEQYF
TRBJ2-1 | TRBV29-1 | CSVGRTSGRKNEQFF